This is a list of T cell receptor beta chains from one sample in a study of T cells in Graves' hyperthyroidism and ophthalmopathy. TCRdb independently ran MiXCR on the multiplex PCR reads; one entry per CDR3 protein. The sample contains a few hundred thousand distinct CDR3 sequences, around 21% of which appear only once. Sequences were obtained from blood. These receptors all come from a man between 18 and 29 years old with Graves' hyperthyroidism. Each CDR3 is given with its conserved first and last residue. The D gene is left open where the match is weak. The listing skips clone size in some rows; elsewhere it reads once, few, many or a size class.

D: -; J: TRBJ2-7; V: TRBV5-5; size: -; CDR3: CASQRTSAFEQYF; DNA: TGTGCCAGCCAGAGGACATCAGCCTTCGAGCAGTACTTC
D: -; J: TRBJ2-5; V: TRBV6-2/TRBV6-3; size: once; CDR3: CASSYSVTNRRGETQYF; DNA: TGTGCCAGCAGTTACTCAGTGACCAACAGGCGGGGCGAGACCCAGTACTTC
D: -; J: TRBJ1-2; V: TRBV2; size: many; CDR3: CASSEHGGSNYGYTF; DNA: TGTGCCAGCAGTGAACATGGGGGCTCAAACTATGGCTACACCTTC
D: -; J: TRBJ2-5; V: TRBV27; size: -; CDR3: CASSSTVLRGTQYF; DNA: TGTGCCAGCAGTTCCACGGTTTTAAGGGGGACCCAGTACTTC
D: TRBD1; J: TRBJ2-7; V: TRBV6-1; size: many; CDR3: CASSPPGQGKEQYF; DNA: TGTGCCAGCAGCCCGCCGGGACAGGGAAAGGAGCAGTACTTC
D: TRBD1; J: TRBJ1-2; V: TRBV28; size: many; CDR3: CASRLRDRGIYGYTF; DNA: TGTGCCAGCCGGCTCCGGGACAGGGGCATCTATGGCTACACCTTC
D: TRBD1; J: TRBJ1-2; V: TRBV27; size: many; CDR3: CATSGLDPGGTGYGYTF; DNA: TGTGCCACCAGCGGATTGGACCCGGGGGGGACAGGTTATGGCTACACCTTC
D: TRBD1; J: TRBJ2-2; V: TRBV7-9; size: few; CDR3: CASSAGTGYTGELFF; DNA: TGTGCCAGCAGCGCCGGGACAGGCTACACCGGGGAGCTGTTTTTT
D: -; J: TRBJ1-5; V: TRBV5-1; size: few; CDR3: CASSPGRASPLFYSNQPQHF; DNA: TGCGCCAGCAGCCCCGGGAGGGCCTCTCCTCTTTTCTATAGCAATCAGCCCCAGCATTTT
D: -; J: TRBJ1-5; V: TRBV28; size: many; CDR3: CASGPGSSQPQHF; DNA: TGTGCCAGCGGCCCAGGAAGTAGCCAGCCCCAGCATTTT
D: TRBD2; J: TRBJ2-5; V: TRBV6-1; size: -; CDR3: CASLWGGGYQETQYF; DNA: TGTGCCAGCCTTTGGGGCGGGGGATACCAAGAGACCCAGTACTTC
D: -; J: TRBJ2-1; V: TRBV11-3; size: many; CDR3: CASSLAPRLGNEQFF; DNA: TGTGCCAGCAGCTTAGCTCCTCGTTTGGGGAATGAGCAGTTCTTC
D: TRBD1; J: TRBJ2-7; V: TRBV29-1; size: -; CDR3: CSVGTGGSYEQYF; DNA: TGCAGCGTTGGTACAGGGGGGTCCTACGAGCAGTACTTC
D: -; J: TRBJ2-1; V: TRBV11-3; size: -; CDR3: CASSLGQHNEQFF; DNA: TGTGCCAGCAGCTTAGGCCAACACAATGAGCAGTTCTTC
D: -; J: TRBJ2-5; V: TRBV28; size: many; CDR3: CASSGKTQYF; DNA: TGTGCCAGCAGTGGGAAGACCCAGTACTTC
D: -; J: TRBJ1-1; V: TRBV12-3/TRBV12-4; size: many; CDR3: CASSHHVGGILNTEAFF; DNA: TGTGCCAGCAGCCACCACGTTGGCGGAATCCTGAACACTGAAGCTTTCTTT
D: -; J: TRBJ1-1; V: TRBV18; size: many; CDR3: CASSMGHLLNTEAFF; DNA: TGTGCCAGCTCTATGGGACACCTTCTGAACACTGAAGCTTTCTTT
D: -; J: TRBJ2-7; V: TRBV4-1; size: -; CDR3: CASSRLVSGEQYF; DNA: TGCGCCAGCAGCCGACTGGTTAGCGGAGAGCAGTACTTC
D: -; J: TRBJ1-1; V: TRBV6-5; size: many; CDR3: CASSYLGGGNTEAFF; DNA: TGTGCCAGCAGTTACCTAGGGGGGGGGAACACTGAAGCTTTCTTT
D: -; J: TRBJ2-7; V: TRBV11-1; size: -; CDR3: CSSSLGGDEQYF; DNA: TGTTCCAGCAGCTTAGGCGGGGACGAGCAGTACTTC
D: TRBD1; J: TRBJ1-2; V: TRBV6-1; size: -; CDR3: CASSWDRGLEGYTF; DNA: TGTGCCAGCAGCTGGGACAGGGGGCTGGAAGGCTACACCTTC
D: -; J: TRBJ1-1; V: TRBV12-3/TRBV12-4; size: many; CDR3: CASRFGGYTEAFF; DNA: TGTGCCAGCCGCTTCGGGGGGTACACTGAAGCTTTCTTT
D: TRBD1; J: TRBJ1-2; V: TRBV6-1; size: few; CDR3: CASRTSDRGGGYTF; DNA: TGTGCCAGCAGAACCTCGGACAGGGGGGGTGGCTACACCTTC
D: -; J: TRBJ1-2; V: TRBV3-1; size: -; CDR3: CASSQDLGRDYGYTF; DNA: TGTGCCAGCAGCCAAGATCTAGGCCGGGACTATGGCTACACCTTC
D: -; J: TRBJ1-6; V: TRBV7-9; size: many; CDR3: CASSPWAYTYNSPLHF; DNA: TGTGCCAGCAGCCCCTGGGCCTACACCTATAATTCACCCCTCCACTTT
D: TRBD1; J: TRBJ2-3; V: TRBV11-2; size: few; CDR3: CASSRGQSTDTQYF; DNA: TGTGCCAGCAGCAGGGGACAGAGCACAGATACGCAGTATTTT
D: TRBD2; J: TRBJ2-7; V: TRBV27; size: -; CDR3: CASSSGLAGGLGEQYF; DNA: TGTGCCAGCAGTTCGGGACTAGCGGGGGGCCTTGGCGAGCAGTACTTC
D: -; J: TRBJ2-7; V: TRBV11-2; size: many; CDR3: CASSLDSEGIEQYF; DNA: TGTGCCAGCAGCTTAGATTCCGAAGGGATCGAGCAGTACTTC
D: TRBD1; J: TRBJ2-3; V: TRBV24-1; size: -; CDR3: CATSETGQPTDTQYF; DNA: TGTGCCACCAGTGAGACGGGACAGCCCACAGATACGCAGTATTTT
D: -; J: TRBJ2-7; V: TRBV2; size: once; CDR3: CASTRAHEQYF; DNA: TGTGCCAGCACAAGGGCTCACGAGCAGTACTTC
D: TRBD1; J: TRBJ2-7; V: TRBV5-1; size: many; CDR3: CASSPLTGEEQYF; DNA: TGCGCCAGCAGCCCCCTGACAGGGGAGGAGCAGTACTTC
D: -; J: TRBJ2-2; V: TRBV5-1; size: many; CDR3: CASSRITSDTGELFF; DNA: TGCGCCAGCAGCCGGATCACATCCGACACCGGGGAGCTGTTTTTT
D: TRBD2; J: TRBJ2-7; V: TRBV28; size: -; CDR3: CASSLWRLAGGKRYEQYF; DNA: TGTGCCAGCAGTTTATGGAGACTAGCGGGAGGGAAAAGGTACGAGCAGTACTTC
D: -; J: TRBJ2-5; V: TRBV28; size: -; CDR3: CASSWRPRAQETQYF; DNA: TGTGCCAGCAGTTGGCGGCCTAGGGCGCAAGAGACCCAGTACTTC
D: TRBD2; J: TRBJ2-3; V: TRBV6-9; size: many; CDR3: CASSYSRGGAGDTQYF; DNA: TGTGCCAGCAGTTATAGTCGCGGGGGGGCAGGAGATACGCAGTATTTT
D: TRBD2; J: TRBJ2-7; V: TRBV11-1; size: many; CDR3: CASSLGLAGAMPPYEQYF; DNA: TGTGCCAGCAGCTTAGGTCTAGCGGGGGCCATGCCACCCTACGAGCAGTACTTC
D: -; J: TRBJ1-1; V: TRBV12-5; size: many; CDR3: CASGFPDGLNTEAFF; DNA: TGTGCTAGTGGTTTCCCGGACGGATTGAACACTGAAGCTTTCTTT